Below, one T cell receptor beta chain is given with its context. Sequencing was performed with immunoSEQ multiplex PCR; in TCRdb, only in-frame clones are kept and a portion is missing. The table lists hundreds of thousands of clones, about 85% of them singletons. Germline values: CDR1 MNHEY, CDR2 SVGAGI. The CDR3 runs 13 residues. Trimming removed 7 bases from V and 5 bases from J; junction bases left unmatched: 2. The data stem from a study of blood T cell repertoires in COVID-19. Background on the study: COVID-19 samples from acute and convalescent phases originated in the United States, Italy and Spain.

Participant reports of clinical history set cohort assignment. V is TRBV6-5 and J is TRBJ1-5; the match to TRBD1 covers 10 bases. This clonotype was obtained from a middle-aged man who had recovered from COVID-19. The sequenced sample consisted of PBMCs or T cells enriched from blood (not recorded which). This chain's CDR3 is CASTGQGDQPQHF. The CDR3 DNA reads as TGTGCCAGCACCGGACAGGGGGATCAGCCCCAGCATTTT.